One sample yielded the 2 T cell receptor beta chains listed below, sequenced in a study of cytomegalovirus exposure and HLA in healthy donors. Method: immunoSEQ multiplex PCR; TCRdb's copy keeps in-frame clones and lacks some. The data hold about 110,000 clones, with roughly nine tenths observed a single time. Sequences were obtained from PBMCs. These receptors came from a woman between 18 and 29 years old in good health and CMV-seropositive.

The chain carries TRBV18 and TRBJ2-3; 11 bases are a match to TRBD1. The CDR3 spans 12 residues. The J segment lost 11 bases and the V segment lost 5 bases, leaving 3 bases of the junction unmatched. Germline V gives CDR1 KGHSH, CDR2 LQKENI. The CDR3 DNA is TGTGCCAGCTCAAGGGGACAGGGGGAGCAGTATTTT. Residues: CASSRGQGEQYF.

Concerning this clone itself: At the DNA level, this CDR3 is encoded by other sequences in the same sample as well. The chain is built from TRBV5-6 and TRBJ1-4; D is unclear. The CDR3 extends over 13 amino acids. The germline V gene has CDR1 SGHDT and CDR2 YYEEEE. V was cut by 0 bases and J by 5 bases, with 5 bases left in between. This CDR3 reads CASSLGSNEKLFF. The DNA of the CDR3 is TGTGCCAGCAGCTTGGGGAGCAATGAAAAACTGTTTTTT. Full variable domain (remainder filled in from reference TRBV5-6 and TRBJ1-4): DAGVTQSPTHLIKTRGQQVTLRCSPKSGHDTVSWYQQALGQGPQFIFQYYEEEERQRGNFPDRFSGHQFPNYSSELNVNALLLGDSALYLCASSLGSNEKLFFGSGTQLSVL.